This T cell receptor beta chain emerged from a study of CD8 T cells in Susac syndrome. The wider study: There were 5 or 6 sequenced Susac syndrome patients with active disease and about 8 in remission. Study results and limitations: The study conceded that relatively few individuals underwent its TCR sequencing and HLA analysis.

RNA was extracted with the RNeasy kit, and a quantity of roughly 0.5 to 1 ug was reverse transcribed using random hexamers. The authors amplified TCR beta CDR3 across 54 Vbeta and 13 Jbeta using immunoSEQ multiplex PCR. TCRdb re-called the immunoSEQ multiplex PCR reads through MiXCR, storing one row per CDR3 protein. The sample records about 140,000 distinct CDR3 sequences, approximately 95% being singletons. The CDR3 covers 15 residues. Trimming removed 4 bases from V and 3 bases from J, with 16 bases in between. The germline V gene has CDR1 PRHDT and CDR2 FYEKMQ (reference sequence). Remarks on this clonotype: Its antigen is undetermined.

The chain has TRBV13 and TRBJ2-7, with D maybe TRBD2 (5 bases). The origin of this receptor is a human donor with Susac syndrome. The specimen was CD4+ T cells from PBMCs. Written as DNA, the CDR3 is TGTGCCAGCAGCTCCCCCTCCGCGGGTGACTACGAGCAGTACTTC. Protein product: CASSSPSAGDYEQYF.